This T cell receptor (beta chain) derives from a study of blood T cell repertoires in COVID-19. Study as a whole: Nucleic acid was either cDNA or gDNA, and it came from T cells, B-cell-depleted T cells, or PBMCs.

In the original processing: Amplifying reference gene primers gave estimates of nucleated cell counts. Using immunoSEQ multiplex PCR, the repertoire was profiled, and TCRdb retains in-frame clones only, with some absent. V, J and clone size derive from that table, while D and trimming were established from the DNA sequence. Among approximately 140,000 clones listed, about 86% were seen once. The germline CDR1 and CDR2 sequences are LGHDT and YNNKEL (reference sequence). CDR3 length: 14 residues. The V and J ends lost 3 bases and 2 bases respectively, with 10 bases between them. Sequenced input: peripheral blood. The TCR originated in a woman aged 55-70 years with acute or convalescent COVID-19. This chain uses TRBV3-1 (or the pseudogene TRBV3-2) with TRBJ1-2; the D gene is possibly TRBD1 (5 bases). CDR3 sequence reads: CASSQRRANYGYTF. Here the CDR3 DNA reads TGTGCCAGCAGCCAGCGCAGGGCAAACTATGGCTACACCTTC.